The TCR beta chain under discussion was sequenced for a study of blood T cell repertoires in COVID-19. Across the study: Spain, Italy and the United States supplied samples that represented acute and convalescent COVID-19. PBMCs, B-cell-depleted T cells, or T cells provided the cDNA or gDNA that made up the material.

The V gene end was trimmed by 5 bases and the J gene end by 2 bases; junction bases not matched to a gene: 8. The CDR3 has 15 residues. The germline CDR1 and CDR2 sequences are KGHSH and LQKENI. Some clones are missing from TCRdb's copy, which holds only in-frame ones; the method was immunoSEQ multiplex PCR. The data show approximately 460,000 clones, with roughly 87% seen just once and about 1% held by the top ten. The sequencing input was peripheral blood. The J gene is TRBJ1-2, the V gene TRBV18, with 7 bases matching TRBD1. The clonotype comes from a man aged 18 to 29 with COVID-19, enrolled during active disease. CDR3 sequence (DNA): TGTGCCAGCTCAGGGAGACAGGGAGGAAACTATGGCTACACCTTC. Translation gives CASSGRQGGNYGYTF.